These T cell receptor beta chains were read from a single sample in a study of regulatory T cells in long-lasting Graves disease. TCRdb independently ran MiXCR on the multiplex PCR reads; one entry per CDR3 protein. The data contain 350,000 to 500,000 distinct CDR3 sequences, under 25% of them singletons. Sequenced here: peripheral blood mononuclear cells (PBMCs), sampled when the disease was refractory, from a patient treated with antithyroid drugs. These TCRs come from a female donor with Graves disease. Both conserved end residues are part of each CDR3. D genes are given only for firm matches. Expanded clones get a size class; other rows say once, few or many, or leave the size out.

length	J	size	V	D	CDR3	DNA
13	TRBJ1-1	many	TRBV6-1	.	CATARAWNTEAFF	TGTGCCACCGCCAGGGCTTGGAACACTGAAGCTTTCTTT
15	TRBJ1-6	.	TRBV3-1	.	CASSQDLRANSPLHF	TGTGCCAGCAGCCAAGACTTACGAGCAAACTCACCCCTCCACTTT
15	TRBJ1-2	many	TRBV10-3	.	CAISESQGRRYGYTF	TGTGCCATCAGTGAGTCCCAGGGACGGCGCTATGGCTACACCTTC
19	TRBJ1-5	.	TRBV20-1	.	CSARVLPTGPDYSNQPQHF	TGCAGTGCTAGAGTCTTACCGACAGGCCCCGACTATAGCAATCAGCCCCAGCATTTT
16	TRBJ1-1	.	TRBV25-1	TRBD1	CASSGWDSAMNTEAFF	TGTGCCAGCAGCGGCTGGGACAGTGCTATGAACACTGAAGCTTTCTTT
15	TRBJ2-7	.	TRBV27	TRBD1	CASSPGQEYGYEQYF	TGTGCCAGCAGCCCCGGACAGGAGTATGGCTACGAGCAGTACTTC
12	TRBJ2-2	many	TRBV15	.	CATTKGAGELFF	TGTGCCACCACCAAGGGGGCCGGGGAGCTGTTTTTT
16	TRBJ2-7	many	TRBV6-7	TRBD1	CASSAALGTDPYEQYF	TGTGCCAGCAGTGCGGCGCTCGGGACAGACCCCTACGAGCAGTACTTC
18	TRBJ2-5	few	TRBV25-1	TRBD2	CASSERTSGRAPGETQYF	TGTGCCAGCAGTGAAAGGACTAGCGGGAGGGCCCCTGGTGAGACCCAGTACTTC
12	TRBJ1-1	many	TRBV28	.	CASRGGDTEAFF	TGTGCCAGCAGGGGGGGGGACACTGAAGCTTTCTTT
18	TRBJ2-1	.	TRBV20-1	.	CSARDLGAGDSSYNEQFF	TGCAGTGCTAGAGATTTGGGGGCGGGGGATAGCTCCTACAATGAGCAGTTCTTC
13	TRBJ2-1	.	TRBV27	.	CASSFASVNEQFF	TGTGCCAGCAGTTTCGCTAGCGTAAATGAGCAGTTCTTC
15	TRBJ1-1	.	TRBV7-9	.	CASSSETQGINEAFF	TGTGCCAGCAGCTCGGAGACCCAAGGGATTAATGAAGCTTTCTTT
14	TRBJ2-2	many	TRBV11-1	.	CASSSSRVTGELFF	TGTGCCAGCAGCTCTTCCAGGGTCACCGGGGAGCTGTTTTTT
17	TRBJ2-7	few	TRBV5-8	.	CASSYALDRMSSYEQYF	TGTGCCAGCAGCTACGCTTTAGACAGGATGAGCTCCTACGAGCAGTACTTC
12	TRBJ2-5	many	TRBV20-1	.	CSAMRGEETQYF	TGCAGTGCTATGAGGGGGGAAGAGACCCAGTACTTC
15	TRBJ2-5	many	TRBV7-3	.	CASSLTGTRQETQYF	TGTGCCAGCAGCCTCACCGGGACAAGACAAGAGACCCAGTACTTC
16	TRBJ2-7	many	TRBV2	.	CASSKRDSPSSYEQYF	TGTGCCAGCAGTAAACGGGACTCACCTAGCTCCTACGAGCAGTACTTC
14	TRBJ1-2	.	TRBV9	TRBD1	CASSAQGQSYGYTF	TGTGCCAGCAGCGCCCAGGGACAGTCCTATGGCTACACCTTC
13	TRBJ2-7	many	TRBV27	.	CASSFPYSYEQYF	TGTGCCAGCAGTTTCCCCTACTCCTACGAGCAGTACTTC
13	TRBJ2-2	many	TRBV12-3/TRBV12-4	.	CASSLMNTGELFF	TGTGCCAGCAGTTTAATGAACACCGGGGAGCTGTTTTTT
15	TRBJ2-1	.	TRBV20-1	TRBD2	CSARFRGGSLNEQFF	TGCAGTGCTAGGTTCCGGGGCGGGAGTCTCAATGAGCAGTTCTTC
15	TRBJ2-2	.	TRBV20-1	TRBD2	CSARGLAGVPGELFF	TGCAGTGCTAGAGGACTAGCGGGAGTCCCCGGGGAGCTGTTTTTT
13	TRBJ2-2	many	TRBV6-1	.	CASRTGNTGELFF	TGTGCCAGCAGGACAGGGAACACCGGGGAGCTGTTTTTT
18	TRBJ2-4	many	TRBV20-1	TRBD1	CSARDPRTGRTPANIQYF	TGCAGTGCTAGAGATCCGAGGACAGGGCGCACGCCCGCAAACATTCAGTACTTC
13	TRBJ2-2	once	TRBV24-1	.	CATSGGGTGELFF	TGTGCCACCAGTGGTGGGGGCACCGGGGAGCTGTTTTTT
14	TRBJ2-7	few	TRBV5-1	TRBD2	CASSSSGPSYEQYF	TGCGCCAGCAGTTCTAGCGGGCCTTCCTACGAGCAGTACTTC
13	TRBJ1-2	many	TRBV20-1	TRBD1	CSASEGQVNGYTF	TGCAGTGCTAGTGAGGGACAGGTGAATGGCTACACCTTC
12	TRBJ2-4	few	TRBV7-9	.	CASSLQDNIQYF	TGTGCCAGCAGCCTACAAGATAACATTCAGTACTTC
14	TRBJ2-7	.	TRBV19	TRBD2	CASSIDGGSYEQYF	TGTGCCAGTAGTATAGATGGCGGGAGCTACGAGCAGTACTTC
12	TRBJ1-1	many	TRBV28	.	CASSLPETEAFF	TGTGCCAGCAGTTTACCGGAGACTGAAGCTTTCTTT
14	TRBJ2-7	many	TRBV7-9	.	CASSTTGGPYEQYF	TGTGCCAGCAGCACCACGGGGGGCCCCTACGAGCAGTACTTC
11	TRBJ1-2	many	TRBV2	.	CASTARYGYTF	TGTGCCAGCACGGCCCGGTATGGCTACACCTTC
13	TRBJ2-1	.	TRBV12-3/TRBV12-4	TRBD1	CASGRDRVSEQFF	TGTGCCAGCGGGCGGGACAGGGTGAGTGAGCAGTTCTTC
15	TRBJ2-7	many	TRBV28	TRBD2	CASRPLAGGSYEQYF	TGTGCCAGCAGACCCCTGGCGGGAGGGTCCTACGAGCAGTACTTC
13	TRBJ1-1	many	TRBV12-3/TRBV12-4	.	CASSLALWAEAFF	TGTGCCAGCAGTTTAGCGCTTTGGGCTGAAGCTTTCTTT
15	TRBJ2-7	few	TRBV4-1	TRBD2	CASSLGTSGQYEQYF	TGCGCCAGCAGCCTGGGGACTAGCGGACAATACGAGCAGTACTTC
16	TRBJ2-5	.	TRBV28	TRBD2	CASSPRTSGPAGTQYF	TGTGCCAGCAGTCCCCGGACTAGCGGCCCGGCTGGGACCCAGTACTTC
13	TRBJ1-2	many	TRBV28	.	CASRAGIYYGYTF	TGTGCCAGCAGAGCTGGAATCTACTATGGCTACACCTTC
14	TRBJ2-3	.	TRBV25-1	.	CASSPLGGTDTQYF	TGTGCCAGCAGCCCGCTGGGTGGCACAGATACGCAGTATTTT
14	TRBJ2-7	many	TRBV28	.	CASSLRTSPYEQYF	TGTGCCAGCAGTTTAAGGACCAGCCCATACGAGCAGTACTTC
16	TRBJ1-2	.	TRBV4-2	.	CASSQGSGGTNYGYTF	TGTGCCAGCAGCCAAGGGTCCGGGGGGACTAACTATGGCTACACCTTC